A single sample gave rise to the 19 T cell receptor beta chains below, sequenced in a study of blood T cells in healthy people across ages. A second roughly 6 to 11 cycle PCR used barcoded and J-beta primers. TCRdb recomputed calls from the 5' RACE reads with MiXCR, one row per CDR3 protein. The sample comprises approximately 800,000 distinct CDR3 sequences, more than 45% of which are singletons, and roughly 22% rests with the top ten. Sequencing was carried out using blood. Every receptor here comes from a man aged 25-45 years in good health.

In its sample, this clonotype was seen a few times. CDR3 nucleotides: TGCAGTGCCACCCAATCGGTTGCCTACGAGCAGTACTTC. Amino acid sequence: CSATQSVAYEQYF. The chain is built from TRBV20-1 and TRBJ2-7; D not resolved. The germline V gene has CDR1 DFQATT and CDR2 SNEGSKA (reference sequence). The CDR3 extends over 13 amino acids. V was cut by 6 bases and J by 2 bases, with 14 bases left in between.

This rearrangement joins TRBV7-9 to TRBJ1-3, with D hard to call. The germline V and J ends were trimmed by 0 bases and 0 bases, with 9 bases remaining between them. The length of the CDR3 is 16 residues. Looked up from germline, CDR1 is SEHNR and CDR2 is FQNEAQ (reference sequence). CDR3: CASSLALSGSGNTIYF. The DNA for the CDR3 is TGTGCCAGCAGCTTAGCGCTTTCGGGCTCTGGAAACACCATATATTTT. Combining the CDR3 with reference TRBV7-9 and TRBJ1-3 gives the whole variable domain DTGVSQNPRHKITKRGQNVTFRCDPISEHNRLYWYRQTLGQGPEFLTYFQNEAQLEKSRLLSDRFSAERPKGSFSTLEIQRTEQGDSAMYLCASSLALSGSGNTIYFGEGSWLTVV.

This clonotype was detected only a few times. The chain uses TRBV3-1 and TRBJ2-1, with TRBD2 matching 8 bases. CDR3 size: 15 residues. Germline V gene lookup returns CDR1 LGHDT and CDR2 YNNKEL (reference sequence). The ends lost 2 bases at V and 6 bases at J; junction bases unmatched: 6. CDR3 in DNA: TGTGCCAGCAGCCAATTCGGGGGGGCCGGCAATGAGCAGTTCTTC. Its translation is CASSQFGGAGNEQFF.

V is TRBV4-2 and J is TRBJ2-5; D might be TRBD2 (6 bases). The assigned J gene may be wrong: the sequence end matches TRBJ2-7 better. Per the germline V gene, CDR1 is LGHNA and CDR2 is YNFKEQ. The CDR3 runs 16 residues. The CDR3 spells CASSQGEGRTIYEQYF. CDR3 nucleotides: TGTGCCAGCAGCCAAGGAGAGGGCAGGACTATCTACGAGCAGTACTTC.

This clonotype was picked up a small number of times. The chain employs TRBV20-1 and TRBJ2-1; 9 bases line up with TRBD2. The CDR3 is made up of 15 amino acids. V was clipped by 0 bases and J by 7 bases; unmatched bases: 7. Germline lookup yields CDR1 DFQATT and CDR2 SNEGSKA (reference sequence). CDR3 coding DNA: TGCAGTGCTAGAGATTTTAGCGGGAGACGGAATGAGCAGTTCTTC. Protein product: CSARDFSGRRNEQFF.

The chain couples TRBV29-1 to TRBJ2-1, with D perhaps matching TRBD1 (6 bases). The germline gives CDR1 SQVTM, CDR2 ANQGSEA. The CDR3 extends over 15 amino acids. Trimming took 7 bases from V and 1 from J, leaving 17 bases between them. The CDR3 is CSAENRAISYNEQFF. In DNA, the CDR3 is TGCAGCGCCGAAAACAGGGCCATATCCTACAATGAGCAGTTCTTC.

This chain links TRBV20-1 with TRBJ2-5; no firm D call. The CDR3 is 16 amino acids. V shed 3 bases and J shed 2 bases, with 19 bases lying between them. The germline V gene has CDR1 DFQATT and CDR2 SNEGSKA (reference sequence). The CDR3 bases are TGCAGTGCTAGTCTCCCCATTCTAGGGATGCAAGAGACCCAGTACTTC. It is translated as CSASLPILGMQETQYF.

The chain uses TRBV4-2 and TRBJ2-7, with 8 positions matching TRBD2. CDR3 length: 16 amino acids. Losses at the gene ends were 4 bases for V and 4 bases for J; bases not matched to a gene: 12. CDR1 and CDR2 (germline): LGHNA, YNFKEQ. CDR3 nucleotide sequence: TGTGCCAGCAGCCCCCGATATAGCGGGATGGAGTACGAGCAGTACTTC. Translation gives CASSPRYSGMEYEQYF.

V usage is TRBV2 and J usage is TRBJ2-3, with 14 bases matching TRBD2. Unmatched junction bases numbered 6, after V lost 8 bases and J lost 5 bases. The CDR3 consists of 15 residues. Germline CDR1 is SNHLY and CDR2 is FYNNEI. CDR3 residues: CASAGLAGVEDTQYF. For the CDR3, the DNA is TGTGCCAGCGCGGGACTAGCGGGGGTGGAAGATACGCAGTATTTT.

The rearrangement uses TRBV4-3 and TRBJ2-3, with 8 nucleotides matching TRBD2. CDR3 length: 15 residues. V dropped 0 bases and J dropped 4; count of bases not matched to a gene: 3. CDR1 and CDR2 from the germline V gene are LGHNA and YSLEER. CDR3 coding DNA: TGCGCCAGCAGCCAAGATAGAGCGGGGGCAGATACGCAGTATTTT. This gives the protein CASSQDRAGADTQYF.

V gene TRBV12-3 or TRBV12-4 combines with J gene TRBJ2-5; D is tentatively TRBD1 or TRBD2 (5 bases each). The J call may not be correct, given that the DNA end is closer to TRBJ2-7. There are 15 residues in the CDR3. CDR3 sequence (DNA): TGTGCCAGCAGTTGGGACCGAAGGGCCAGCTACGAGCAGTACTTC. This encodes CASSWDRRASYEQYF.

The J gene is TRBJ1-2, the V gene TRBV20-1; D gene unclear. This CDR3 comprises 12 residues. Trimming removed 0 bases from V and 7 bases from J, with 9 bases in between. From germline, CDR1 is DFQATT and CDR2 SNEGSKA (reference sequence). The CDR3 sequence: CSARELVGGYTF. CDR3 nucleotide sequence: TGCAGTGCTAGAGAATTGGTGGGTGGCTACACCTTC.

This clonotype was picked up many times. This rearrangement joins TRBV29-1 to TRBJ2-7; TRBD2 matches 9 bases. V lost 3 bases to trimming and J lost 5 bases; unmatched junction nucleotides: 8. Germline V gene lookup returns CDR1 SQVTM and CDR2 ANQGSEA. The CDR3 is 14 amino acids. CDR3 region: CSVDVSGRINEQYF. As DNA, the CDR3 is TGCAGCGTTGACGTTAGCGGGAGAATTAACGAGCAGTACTTC.

The chain has TRBV30 and TRBJ2-4; 7 nucleotides align to TRBD1. The end of the DNA fits TRBJ2-5 better, so the J call may be wrong. This CDR3 comprises 14 residues. Germline CDR1 and CDR2: GTSNPN and SVGIG (reference sequence). The CDR3 loop reads CAFTLGTEQETQYF. DNA for the CDR3: TGTGCCTTTACACTCGGGACAGAACAAGAGACCCAGTACTTC.

This clonotype appeared once. The chain uses TRBV7-2 and TRBJ1-5; D remains ambiguous. The germline V gene encodes CDR1 SGHTA and CDR2 FQGNSA. CDR3 length equals 14 residues. The V and J ends lost 3 bases and 6 bases respectively, with 12 bases between them. Here the CDR3 reads CASSFIGVGQPQHF. DNA of the CDR3: TGTGCCAGCAGCTTTATCGGGGTTGGTCAGCCCCAGCATTTT.

The chain combines TRBV5-1 with TRBJ2-7; D possibly uses TRBD1 or TRBD2 (6 bases each). The CDR3 is 16 residues long. The V gene lost 3 bases and the J gene lost 2 bases, with 18 bases spanning the gap. Per germline, CDR1 SGHRS and CDR2 YFSETQ. CDR3 amino acids: CASSWGDSGQPYEQYF. The DNA for the CDR3 is TGCGCCAGCAGCTGGGGGGACTCGGGACAACCCTACGAGCAGTACTTC.

This chain links TRBV27 with TRBJ2-7; D unclear. This CDR3 is built from 14 residues. CDR1 is MNHEY and CDR2 is SMNVEV in the germline V gene (reference sequence). Trimming pared 2 bases from V and 3 bases from J, leaving 11 bases between. CDR3 coding DNA: TGTGCCAGCAGTTTAGTAGACAAAATCTACGAGCAGTACTTC. Translating gives CASSLVDKIYEQYF.

This chain uses TRBV15 with TRBJ1-2; no clear D. The V gene lost 0 bases and the J gene lost 7 bases, with 18 bases spanning the gap. Germline-derived CDR1 and CDR2 are LNHNV and YYDKDF (reference sequence). CDR3 length: 16 amino acids. The CDR3 DNA follows: TGTGCCACCAGCAGAGATCGGGTGTTGACCGCCGTTGGCTACACCTTC. This gives the protein CATSRDRVLTAVGYTF.

The V gene is TRBV28, the J gene TRBJ2-1, with TRBD2 as a possible D gene (6 bases). The CDR3 contains 14 residues. Trimming left V 5 bases short and J 2 bases short, with 10 bases between. Looked up from germline, CDR1 is MDHEN and CDR2 is SYDVKM. As DNA, the CDR3 is TGTGCCAGCAGTCCACCTAGCGCCTACAATGAGCAGTTCTTC. Translation gives CASSPPSAYNEQFF.